This T cell receptor beta chain was captured in a study of blood T cell repertoires in COVID-19. Study-wide context: Samples came from the United States, Italy and Spain, spanning acute and convalescent COVID-19.

Produced via immunoSEQ multiplex PCR; TCRdb's table is partial and in-frame only. The sample shows 470,000 or so clones, 70% to 90% of them seen only once. The V gene's germline CDR1 is MNHEY and CDR2 SMNVEV (reference sequence). The CDR3 is made up of 16 amino acids. V was pared by 11 bases and J by 4 bases, with 17 bases of the junction left unmatched. The source of this sequence is a woman younger than 30 with acute COVID-19. The sample was PBMCs or T cells enriched from blood (not recorded which). V gene TRBV27 combines with J gene TRBJ2-7, with 10 bases matching TRBD1. CDR3 nucleotides: TGTGCCGGGACGGGGGGCCGGGACAGGGGCTATTACGAGCAGTACTTC. Its protein product is CAGTGGRDRGYYEQYF.